The 9 T cell receptor beta chains presented below share a single source sample, sequenced in a study of CD8 T cells in Susac syndrome. Random hexamers served to reverse transcribe roughly 0.5 to 1 ug RNA. TCRdb re-called the immunoSEQ multiplex PCR reads with MiXCR, one entry per CDR3 protein. The sample lists some 170,000 distinct CDR3 sequences; 80% to 95% were seen once. Sample: CD4+ T cells from PBMCs. The receptors were gathered from a human donor in good health.

V is TRBV9 and J is TRBJ2-3; 8 bases fit TRBD2. The CDR3 contains 16 residues. Germline CDR1 SGDLS, CDR2 YYNGEE. V dropped 0 bases and J dropped 2; count of bases not matched to a gene: 5. The CDR3 nucleotides are TGTGCCAGCAGCGTAGGAGGACTAGCCGTCACAGATACGCAGTATTTT. Its translation is CASSVGGLAVTDTQYF.

The chain uses TRBV12-3 or TRBV12-4 and TRBJ1-5; D remains unclear. V was trimmed by 10 bases and J by 2 bases, leaving 12 bases between them. The CDR3 totals 13 residues. CDR3 amino acids: CATAPRGNQPQHF. For the CDR3, the DNA is TGTGCCACCGCCCCGAGAGGCAATCAGCCCCAGCATTTT.

The chain carries TRBV28 and TRBJ2-2, with TRBD2 matching over 8 bases. CDR1 is MDHEN and CDR2 is SYDVKM in the germline V gene. The trim removed 6 bases at V and 4 bases at J, leaving 4 bases unmatched. The CDR3 is 14 amino acids. The CDR3 is CASSQRGFTGELFF. In DNA form, the CDR3 reads TGTGCCAGCAGCCAGCGGGGGTTCACCGGGGAGCTGTTTTTT.

CDR3 in DNA: TGTGCCACCAGCAGAGATAGGAAGGGGGCTAGCACAGATACGCAGTATTTT. Its protein product is CATSRDRKGASTDTQYF. The J gene is TRBJ2-3, the V gene TRBV15; 7 bases align to TRBD1. Germline V gives CDR1 LNHNV, CDR2 YYDKDF (reference sequence). The CDR3 has 17 amino acids. The V gene end was trimmed by 0 bases and the J gene end by 0 bases; junction bases not matched to a gene: 6.

This chain links TRBV2 with TRBJ1-2, with D possibly matching TRBD1 (6 bases). Germline-derived CDR1 and CDR2 are SNHLY and FYNNEI. V lost 5 bases, J lost 7 bases, and 14 bases lay in between. The length of the CDR3 is 13 residues. CDR3 protein: CASSIQGTGGYTF. The DNA for the CDR3 is TGTGCCAGCAGTATACAGGGAACTGGTGGCTACACCTTC.

The chain is built from TRBV30 and TRBJ2-1; D call uncertain. The V gene lost 1 base and the J gene lost 5 bases, with 6 bases spanning the gap. The germline CDR1 and CDR2 sequences are GTSNPN and SVGIG (reference sequence). The CDR3 length is 12 residues. The CDR3 loop is CAWSGLDNEQFF. CDR3 nucleotide sequence: TGTGCCTGGAGTGGTCTAGACAATGAGCAGTTCTTC.

This chain uses TRBV19 with TRBJ2-1, with D possibly matching TRBD1 (5 bases). The V end lost 6 bases, the J end lost 7 bases, and 16 bases lay between the germline ends. Germline V lookup: CDR1 LNHDA, CDR2 SQIVND (reference sequence). The CDR3 totals 14 residues. CDR3 nucleotide sequence: TGTGCCAGTAGAGACAGCCGGGCCCGGAATGAGCAGTTCTTC. Its protein product is CASRDSRARNEQFF. Supplemented by reference TRBV19 and TRBJ2-1, the full variable domain reads DGGITQSPKYLFRKEGQNVTLSCEQNLNHDAMYWYRQDPGQGLRLIYYSQIVNDFQKGDIAEGYSVSREKKESFPLTVTSAQKNPTAFYLCASRDSRARNEQFFGPGTRLTVL.

This rearrangement joins TRBV7-9 to TRBJ2-3, with TRBD1 matching 7 bases. V lost 5 bases, J lost 2 bases, and 10 bases stayed unmatched. This CDR3 spans 16 amino acids. CDR1 is SEHNR and CDR2 is FQNEAQ in the germline V gene (reference sequence). CDR3 sequence: CASSTQGSSYTDTQYF. CDR3 coding DNA: TGTGCCAGCAGCACACAGGGGTCTTCGTACACAGATACGCAGTATTTT.

The chain uses TRBV5-1 and TRBJ1-6; D remains ambiguous. V lost 0 bases to trimming and J lost 4 bases, with 11 bases between them. Germline V gene data show CDR1 as SGHRS and CDR2 as YFSETQ. CDR3 length equals 16 residues. In nucleotides, the CDR3 is TGCGCCAGCAGCTTGGATGTACGCCTGTATAATTCACCCCTCCACTTT. The encoded protein is CASSLDVRLYNSPLHF.